The sequence of this T cell receptor beta chain was determined in a study of blood T cell repertoires in COVID-19. Overall study context: Spain, Italy and the United States supplied samples that represented acute and convalescent COVID-19. Nucleic acid was either cDNA or gDNA, and it came from T cells, B-cell-depleted T cells, or PBMCs.

This CDR3 spans 13 amino acids. The V gene lost 5 bases and the J gene lost 1 base, with 6 bases spanning the gap. Germline loops: CDR1 SNHLY, CDR2 FYNNEI. Authors' methods: Estimated nucleated cell counts came from reference gene primer amplification. TCRdb's copy holds only in-frame clones and misses some; the assay was immunoSEQ multiplex PCR. Clone size and the V and J calls come from that table; the DNA yielded D and trimming. The table lists approximately 110,000 clones, over 75% of them singletons. This TCR derives from a man in his fifties with acute or convalescent COVID-19. This chain connects TRBV2 to TRBJ1-5, with D uncertain. Sequencing was carried out using peripheral blood. This CDR3 is CASSYWSNQPQHF. The CDR3 nucleotides are TGTGCCAGCAGTTACTGGAGCAATCAGCCCCAGCATTTT.